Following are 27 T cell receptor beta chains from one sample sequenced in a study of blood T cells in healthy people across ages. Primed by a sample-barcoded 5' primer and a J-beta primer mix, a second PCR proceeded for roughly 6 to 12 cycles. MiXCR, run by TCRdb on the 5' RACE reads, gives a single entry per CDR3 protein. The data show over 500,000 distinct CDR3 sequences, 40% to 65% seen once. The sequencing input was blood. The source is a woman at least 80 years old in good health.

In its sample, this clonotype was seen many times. The CDR3 is CASSSGQGYGLASDTQYF. As DNA, the CDR3 is TGTGCCAGCAGCTCCGGACAGGGGTACGGGCTAGCTTCGGATACGCAGTATTTT. The V gene is TRBV7-2, the J gene TRBJ2-3; the match to TRBD1 covers 9 bases. This CDR3 is 18 amino acids long. Trimming removed 4 bases from V and 6 bases from J; junction bases left unmatched: 17. Germline assignment: CDR1 SGHTA and CDR2 FQGNSA.

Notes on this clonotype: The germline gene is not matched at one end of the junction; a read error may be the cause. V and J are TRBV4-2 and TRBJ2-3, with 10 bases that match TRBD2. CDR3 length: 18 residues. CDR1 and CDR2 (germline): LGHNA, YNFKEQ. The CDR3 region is CAGSPKIVAGGWTDTQYF. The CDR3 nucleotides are TGTGCCGGCAGCCCTAAGATAGTAGCGGGGGGATGGACAGATACGCAGTATTTT.

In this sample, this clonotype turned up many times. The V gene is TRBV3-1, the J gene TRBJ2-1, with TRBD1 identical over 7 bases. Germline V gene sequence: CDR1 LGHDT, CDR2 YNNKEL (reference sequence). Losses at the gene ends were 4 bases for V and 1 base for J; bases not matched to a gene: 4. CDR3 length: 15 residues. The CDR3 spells CASSPQTGSYNEQFF. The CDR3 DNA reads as TGTGCCAGCAGCCCCCAGACAGGGTCCTACAATGAGCAGTTCTTC.

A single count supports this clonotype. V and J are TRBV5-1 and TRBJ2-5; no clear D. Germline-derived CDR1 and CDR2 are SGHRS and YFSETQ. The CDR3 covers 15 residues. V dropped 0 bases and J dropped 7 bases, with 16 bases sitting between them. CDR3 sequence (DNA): TGCGCCAGCAGCTTGGATCTAAGCGAAGTTGGGACCCAGTACTTC. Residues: CASSLDLSEVGTQYF. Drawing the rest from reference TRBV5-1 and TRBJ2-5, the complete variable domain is KAGVTQTPRYLIKTRGQQVTLSCSPISGHRSVSWYQQTPGQGLQFLFEYFSETQRNKGNFPGRFSGRQFSNSRSEMNVSTLELGDSALYLCASSLDLSEVGTQYFGPGTRLLVL.

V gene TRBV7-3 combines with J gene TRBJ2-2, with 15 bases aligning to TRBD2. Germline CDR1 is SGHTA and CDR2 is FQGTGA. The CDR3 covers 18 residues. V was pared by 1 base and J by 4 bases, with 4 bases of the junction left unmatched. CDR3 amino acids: CASSLIGTSGRLTGELFF. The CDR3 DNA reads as TGTGCCAGCAGCTTAATTGGGACTAGCGGGAGGCTCACCGGGGAGCTGTTTTTT.

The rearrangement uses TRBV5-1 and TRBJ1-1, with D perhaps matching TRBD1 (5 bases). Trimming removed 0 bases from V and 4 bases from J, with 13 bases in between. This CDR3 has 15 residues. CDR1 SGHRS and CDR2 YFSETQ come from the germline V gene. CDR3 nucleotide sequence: TGCGCCAGCAGCTTGGAAGGTGGGGGTTTCACTGAAGCTTTCTTT. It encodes CASSLEGGGFTEAFF.

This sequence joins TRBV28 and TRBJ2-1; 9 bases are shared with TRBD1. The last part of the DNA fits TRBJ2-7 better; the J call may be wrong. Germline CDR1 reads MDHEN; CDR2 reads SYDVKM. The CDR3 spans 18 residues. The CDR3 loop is CASSFNMGDRGSLNEQYF. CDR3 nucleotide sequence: TGTGCCAGCAGTTTCAACATGGGTGACAGGGGGTCCTTGAATGAGCAGTACTTC.

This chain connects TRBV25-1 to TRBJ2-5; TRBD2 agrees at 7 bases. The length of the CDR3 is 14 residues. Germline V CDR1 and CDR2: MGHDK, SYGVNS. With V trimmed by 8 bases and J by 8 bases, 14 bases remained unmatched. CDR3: CASSPGPTGGTQYF. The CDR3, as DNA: TGTGCCAGCTCCCCCGGGCCCACGGGGGGTACCCAGTACTTC.

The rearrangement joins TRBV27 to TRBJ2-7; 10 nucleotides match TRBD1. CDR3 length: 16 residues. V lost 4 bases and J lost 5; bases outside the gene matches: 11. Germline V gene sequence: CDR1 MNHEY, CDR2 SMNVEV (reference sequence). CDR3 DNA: TGTGCCAGCAGTTCGGGGGCCGGGACAGGGGCCCACGAGCAGTACTTC. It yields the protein CASSSGAGTGAHEQYF.

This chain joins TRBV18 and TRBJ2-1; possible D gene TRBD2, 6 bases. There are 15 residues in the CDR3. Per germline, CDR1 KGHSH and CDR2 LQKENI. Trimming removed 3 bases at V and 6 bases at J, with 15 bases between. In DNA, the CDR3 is TGTGCCAGCTCACCGGGCAGGGACTGGCGCAATGAGCAGTTCTTC. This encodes CASSPGRDWRNEQFF.

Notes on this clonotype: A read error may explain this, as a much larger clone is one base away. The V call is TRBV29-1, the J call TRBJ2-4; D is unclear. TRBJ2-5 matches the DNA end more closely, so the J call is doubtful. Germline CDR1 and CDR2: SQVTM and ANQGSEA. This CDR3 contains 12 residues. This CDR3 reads CSVPGVEETQYF. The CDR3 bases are TGCAGCGTCCCAGGAGTGGAGGAGACCCAGTACTTC.

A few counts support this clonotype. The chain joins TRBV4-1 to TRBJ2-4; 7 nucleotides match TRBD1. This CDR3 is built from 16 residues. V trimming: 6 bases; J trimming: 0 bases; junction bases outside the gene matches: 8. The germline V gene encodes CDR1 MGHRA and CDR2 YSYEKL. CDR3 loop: CASRPRQGLAKNIQYF. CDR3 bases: TGCGCCAGCAGACCCAGACAGGGCCTAGCCAAAAACATTCAGTACTTC.

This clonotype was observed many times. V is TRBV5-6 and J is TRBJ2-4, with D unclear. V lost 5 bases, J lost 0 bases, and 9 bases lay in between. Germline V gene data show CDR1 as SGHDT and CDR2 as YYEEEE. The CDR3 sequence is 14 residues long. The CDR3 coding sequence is TGTGCCAGCAGTCCTAATCTAGCCAAAAACATTCAGTACTTC. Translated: CASSPNLAKNIQYF.

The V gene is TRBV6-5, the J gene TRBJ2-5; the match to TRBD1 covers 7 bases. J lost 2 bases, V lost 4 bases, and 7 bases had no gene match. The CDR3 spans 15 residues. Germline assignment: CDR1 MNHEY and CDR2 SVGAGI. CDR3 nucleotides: TGTGCCAGCAGTTTTACAGGGGCTGGTCAAGAGACCCAGTACTTC. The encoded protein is CASSFTGAGQETQYF.

CDR3 coding DNA: TGTGCCAGCAGCTTAGTAGGTGCTCCCGAGGGTTCACCCCTCCACTTT. As protein: CASSLVGAPEGSPLHF. The chain uses TRBV7-2 and TRBJ1-6; no firm D call. V shed 1 base and J shed 9 bases, with 16 bases lying between them. Per germline, CDR1 SGHTA and CDR2 FQGNSA. This CDR3 contains 16 residues.

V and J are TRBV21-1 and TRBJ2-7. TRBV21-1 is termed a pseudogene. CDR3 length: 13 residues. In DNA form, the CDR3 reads TGTGCCAGCAGCATCGGGACCTCCTACGAGCAGTACTTC. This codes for CASSIGTSYEQYF.

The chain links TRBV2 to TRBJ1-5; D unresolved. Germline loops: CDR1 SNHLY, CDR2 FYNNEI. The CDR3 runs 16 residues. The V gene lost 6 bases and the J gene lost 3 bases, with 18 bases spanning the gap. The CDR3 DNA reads TGTGCCAGCAGGAAAGCAACGGGGATCCTCAATCAGCCCCAGCATTTT. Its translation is CASRKATGILNQPQHF.

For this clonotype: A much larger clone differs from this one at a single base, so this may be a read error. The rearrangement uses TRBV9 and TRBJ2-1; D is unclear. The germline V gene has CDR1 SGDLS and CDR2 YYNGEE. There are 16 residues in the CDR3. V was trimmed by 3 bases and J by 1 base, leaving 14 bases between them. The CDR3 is CASSAAPRISYNEQFF. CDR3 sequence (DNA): TGTGCCAGCAGCGCAGCCCCGCGAATATCCTACAATGAGCAGTTCTTC.

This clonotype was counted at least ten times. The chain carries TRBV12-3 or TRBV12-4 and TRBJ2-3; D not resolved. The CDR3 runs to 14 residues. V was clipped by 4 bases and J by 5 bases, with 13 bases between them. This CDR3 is CASSSPAKKDTQYF. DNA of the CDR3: TGTGCCAGCAGTTCCCCAGCTAAGAAAGATACGCAGTATTTT.

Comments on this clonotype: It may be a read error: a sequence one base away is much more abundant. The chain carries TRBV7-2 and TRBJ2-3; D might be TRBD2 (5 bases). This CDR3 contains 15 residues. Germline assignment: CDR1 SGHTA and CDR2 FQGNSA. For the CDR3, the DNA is TGTGCCAGCAGCTCAAGACAATCTAGCACAGATGCGCAGTATTTT. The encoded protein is CASSSRQSSTDAQYF.

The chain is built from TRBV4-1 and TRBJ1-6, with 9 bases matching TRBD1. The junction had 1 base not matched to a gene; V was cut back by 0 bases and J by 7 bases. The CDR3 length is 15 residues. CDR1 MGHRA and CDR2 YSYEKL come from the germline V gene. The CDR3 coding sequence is TGCGCCAGCAGCCAAGAAGGGACAGGGAATTCACCCCTCCACTTT. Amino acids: CASSQEGTGNSPLHF.

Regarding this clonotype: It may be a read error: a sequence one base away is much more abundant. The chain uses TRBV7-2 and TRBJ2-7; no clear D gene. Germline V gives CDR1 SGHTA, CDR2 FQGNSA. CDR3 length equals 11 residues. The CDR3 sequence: CVSSSDFKQYF. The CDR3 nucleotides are TGTGTCAGCAGCTCCGACTTCAAGCAGTACTTC.

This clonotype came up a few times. CDR3 region: CASSDRAAGGTDTQYF. DNA of the CDR3: TGTGCCAGCAGTGATCGGGCAGCGGGAGGCACAGATACGCAGTATTTT. The chain links TRBV25-1 to TRBJ2-3; 8 bases map to TRBD2. Germline V gene data show CDR1 as MGHDK and CDR2 as SYGVNS. This CDR3 is 16 amino acids long. J lost 1 base, V lost 3 bases, and 6 bases had no gene match.

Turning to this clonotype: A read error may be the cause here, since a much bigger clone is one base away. CDR3 DNA sequence: TGTGCCACCAGTGAACCTCACACCGGGACAAAACAGTACTTC. It specifies CATSEPHTGTKQYF. The rearrangement joins TRBV24-1 to TRBJ2-5; tentatively, D is TRBD1 (6 bases). This CDR3 spans 14 amino acids. V was pared by 4 bases and J by 11 bases, with 19 bases between. CDR1 KGHDR and CDR2 SFDVKD come from the germline V gene.

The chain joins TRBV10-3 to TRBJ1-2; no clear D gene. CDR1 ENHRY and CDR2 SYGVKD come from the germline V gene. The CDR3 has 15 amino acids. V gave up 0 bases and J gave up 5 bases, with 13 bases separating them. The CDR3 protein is CAISESSGREYGYTF. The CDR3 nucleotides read TGTGCCATCAGTGAGTCCTCCGGGAGGGAGTATGGCTACACCTTC.

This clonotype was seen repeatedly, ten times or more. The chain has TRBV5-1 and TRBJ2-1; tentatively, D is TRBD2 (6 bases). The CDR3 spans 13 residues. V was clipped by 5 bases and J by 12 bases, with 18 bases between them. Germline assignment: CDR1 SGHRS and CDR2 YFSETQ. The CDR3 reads CASSLEGVQAQFF. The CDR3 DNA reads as TGCGCCAGCAGTCTGGAGGGCGTGCAGGCGCAGTTCTTC.

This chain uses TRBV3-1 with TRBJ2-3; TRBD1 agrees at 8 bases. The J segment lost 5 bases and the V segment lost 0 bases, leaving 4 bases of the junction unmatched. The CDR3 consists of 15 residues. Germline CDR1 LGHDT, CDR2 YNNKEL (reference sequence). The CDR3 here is CASSQDNRGLDTQYF. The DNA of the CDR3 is TGTGCCAGCAGCCAAGACAACAGGGGGTTAGATACGCAGTATTTT.